This T cell receptor (beta chain) was profiled in a study of technical replicates of blood from a few donors. The V end was cut by 3 bases, the J end by 7 bases, with 12 bases between. This CDR3 is 13 amino acids long. Per the germline V gene, CDR1 is SEHNR and CDR2 is FQNEAQ (reference sequence). Measured with immunoSEQ multiplex PCR; TCRdb has only the in-frame clones, and not every one. Seen here are around 68,000 clones, about nine tenths observed once, and the top ten hold under 0.4%. This TCR came from a human donor in good health. Some clones in this sample may be carry-over from other donors' samples. What was sequenced was T cells isolated from PBMCs. This rearrangement joins TRBV7-9 to TRBJ1-2; perhaps TRBD1 as D (6 bases). The CDR3: CASSFGQPSGYTF. CDR3 DNA sequence: TGTGCCAGCAGCTTTGGACAGCCCAGTGGCTACACCTTC. The full variable domain, rest sourced from reference TRBV7-9 and TRBJ1-2, is DTGVSQNPRHKITKRGQNVTFRCDPISEHNRLYWYRQTLGQGPEFLTYFQNEAQLEKSRLLSDRFSAERPKGSFSTLEIQRTEQGDSAMYLCASSFGQPSGYTFGSGTRLTVV.